One sample yielded the 16 T cell receptor beta chains listed below, sequenced in a study of cytomegalovirus exposure and HLA in healthy donors. The primer mix had 60 Vbeta and 13 Jbeta primers. Sequenced by immunoSEQ multiplex PCR; TCRdb stores in-frame clones only, minus some. This repertoire shows around 64,000 clones, 74% found once; its top ten account for 20% to 25%. Sequencing was performed on PBMCs. The receptors derive from a young woman in good health and CMV-seropositive.

J is TRBJ2-7 and V is TRBV5-4, with D possibly TRBD1 on 5 matching bases. The CDR3 length is 17 residues. Germline V gives CDR1 SGHNT, CDR2 YYREEE (reference sequence). Trimming cost V 5 bases and J 7 bases, with 28 bases left between them. The CDR3 DNA follows: TGTGCCAGCAGTCTTGGACATCCGAACCCGTCCAGTAAGGAGCAGTACTTC. This sequence encodes CASSLGHPNPSSKEQYF.

V usage is TRBV7-2 and J usage is TRBJ2-1, with D perhaps TRBD2 (6 bases). Looked up from germline, CDR1 is SGHTA and CDR2 is FQGNSA. The V end was cut by 4 bases, the J end by 15 bases, with 19 bases between. The CDR3 runs to 13 residues. CDR3 DNA: TGTGCCAGCAGCTCCACTTTTAGCGGAGGACGGTTCTTC. Amino acid sequence: CASSSTFSGGRFF.

CDR3 DNA sequence: TGTGCCAGCAGTCGGACAGGGGGCTCCTACGAGCAGTACTTC. Translation: CASSRTGGSYEQYF. The chain links TRBV6-5 to TRBJ2-7; 10 nucleotides align to TRBD1. The V gene end was trimmed by 5 bases and the J gene end by 0 bases; junction bases not matched to a gene: 1. Germline CDR1 reads MNHEY; CDR2 reads SVGAGI. The CDR3 extends over 14 amino acids.

The genes are TRBV28 and TRBJ2-5; D might be TRBD1 (6 bases). The ends were cut back, 5 bases at V and 4 bases at J, with 14 bases in the middle. The length of the CDR3 is 14 residues. Germline V lookup: CDR1 MDHEN, CDR2 SYDVKM. CDR3 sequence reads: CASSDGGPPETQYF. Here the CDR3 DNA reads TGTGCCAGCAGTGATGGGGGCCCCCCAGAGACCCAGTACTTC.

The chain combines TRBV7-8 with TRBJ1-5; 8 bases are a match to TRBD1. Germline CDR1 SGHVS, CDR2 FQNEAQ. J lost 2 bases, V lost 7 bases, and 4 bases had no gene match. The CDR3 has 14 residues. The CDR3: CASNPGGGNQPQHF. DNA for the CDR3: TGTGCCAGCAACCCAGGGGGCGGCAATCAGCCCCAGCATTTT.

This chain joins TRBV4-1 and TRBJ2-7, with a weak D call TRBD1 (6 bases). Per germline, CDR1 MGHRA and CDR2 YSYEKL. The V end was cut by 3 bases, the J end by 6 bases, with 18 bases between. The CDR3 has 15 amino acids. CDR3 sequence: CASSHPGVSTLEQYF. The CDR3, as DNA: TGCGCCAGCAGCCACCCAGGGGTCTCCACCCTCGAGCAGTACTTC.

V gene TRBV5-4 combines with J gene TRBJ2-7; unclear D gene. The CDR3 consists of 16 residues. V lost 0 bases and J lost 3, with 16 bases in between. The germline V gene has CDR1 SGHNT and CDR2 YYREEE (reference sequence). The CDR3 region is CASSLASLGDVYEQYF. CDR3 DNA: TGTGCCAGCAGCTTGGCCAGTCTAGGAGACGTCTACGAGCAGTACTTC.

The V gene is TRBV5-1, the J gene TRBJ2-1; 12 positions match TRBD2. The CDR3 has 16 residues. Germline V gene lookup returns CDR1 SGHRS and CDR2 YFSETQ. The V gene end was trimmed by 3 bases and the J gene end by 4 bases; junction bases not matched to a gene: 5. CDR3 in amino acids: CASSSILAGGYNEQFF. CDR3 in DNA: TGCGCCAGCAGCTCCATACTAGCGGGAGGATACAATGAGCAGTTCTTC.

V usage is TRBV29-1 and J usage is TRBJ1-2; D not certain. V was trimmed by 3 bases and J by 5 bases, leaving 7 bases between them. Germline V gene lookup returns CDR1 SQVTM and CDR2 ANQGSEA. The CDR3 runs to 11 residues. This CDR3 reads CSVDRVYGYTF. The CDR3 nucleotides read TGCAGCGTTGACCGGGTGTATGGCTACACCTTC.

V and J are TRBV11-2 and TRBJ1-3; D is undetermined. Per germline, CDR1 SGHAT and CDR2 FQNNGV. V gave up 7 bases and J gave up 4 bases, with 8 bases separating them. The CDR3 spans 12 residues. The CDR3 is CASTKQGNTIYF. For the CDR3, the DNA is TGTGCCAGCACCAAACAGGGAAACACCATATATTTT.

The CDR3 DNA reads as TGTGCCAGCAGGCCACTAGCGGGAGGGCTTTTTCAGTACTTC. This translates into CASRPLAGGLFQYF. This sequence joins TRBV6-5 and TRBJ2-7; 13 nucleotides agree with TRBD2. The germline V gene encodes CDR1 MNHEY and CDR2 SVGAGI. The CDR3 loop spans 14 amino acids. J lost 10 bases, V lost 6 bases, and 9 bases had no gene match.

The chain couples TRBV28 to TRBJ2-2; TRBD1 is a possible D gene (6 bases). Trimming took off 5 bases at V and 3 bases at J, with 13 bases between the two ends. This CDR3 spans 15 amino acids. Germline lookup yields CDR1 MDHEN and CDR2 SYDVKM. Here the CDR3 reads CASSPPYRDTGELFF. For the CDR3, the DNA is TGTGCCAGCAGTCCCCCCTACAGGGACACCGGGGAGCTGTTTTTT.

The chain carries TRBV6-1 and TRBJ2-5, with TRBD2 matching 10 bases. The CDR3 is 13 residues long. From germline, CDR1 is MNHNS and CDR2 SASEGT. The ends lost 10 bases at V and 2 bases at J; junction bases unmatched: 4. The CDR3 DNA follows: TGTGCCACCGGACTAGCGGAACAAGAGACCCAGTACTTC. It specifies CATGLAEQETQYF.

The chain couples TRBV5-1 to TRBJ1-1; D gene unclear. V lost 0 bases and J 5 bases, leaving 11 bases between the germline ends. Germline V lookup: CDR1 SGHRS, CDR2 YFSETQ. CDR3 length equals 14 residues. CDR3 protein: CASSLDPSNTEAFF. The DNA of the CDR3 is TGCGCCAGCAGCTTGGATCCGAGTAATACTGAAGCTTTCTTT.

This chain links TRBV28 with TRBJ1-1; the match to TRBD1 covers 7 bases. The V gene end was trimmed by 5 bases and the J gene end by 3 bases; junction bases not matched to a gene: 9. The CDR3 consists of 15 residues. The germline V gene has CDR1 MDHEN and CDR2 SYDVKM. CDR3: CASSIPGTEDTEAFF. DNA for the CDR3: TGTGCCAGCAGTATCCCCGGGACAGAGGACACTGAAGCTTTCTTT. Drawing the rest from reference TRBV28 and TRBJ1-1, the complete variable domain is DVKVTQSSRYLVKRTGEKVFLECVQDMDHENMFWYRQDPGLGLRLIYFSYDVKMKEKGDIPEGYSVSREKKERFSLILESASTNQTSMYLCASSIPGTEDTEAFFGQGTRLTVV.

CDR3 nucleotide sequence: TGCGCCAGCAGCTTGGGAGGGATGGATCTGGACGAGCAGTACTTC. Its translation is CASSLGGMDLDEQYF. The chain has TRBV5-1 and TRBJ2-7; a weak D match, TRBD2 (5 bases). V lost 0 bases to trimming and J lost 5 bases, with 15 bases between them. CDR3 length: 15 amino acids. Germline V lookup: CDR1 SGHRS, CDR2 YFSETQ.